The present T cell receptor (beta chain) was sequenced within a study of OX40 agonist ivuxolimab in advanced cancers. If patients had autoimmune disease history or systemic immunosuppression, they were excluded. The assay was immunoSEQ multiplex PCR, and TCRdb's table has in-frame clones only and misses some. The sample records under 90,000 clones, 85% to 95% being singletons. The sequenced sample was CD4+ or CD8+ T cells sorted from blood, obtained in a trial of the OX40 agonist ivuxolimab. The sequence was collected from an adult with an advanced solid tumor such as melanoma, head and neck, liver or kidney cancer.

CDR3 residues: CASSVAEQPINYGYTF. In DNA, the CDR3 is TGTGCCAGCAGCGTAGCTGAACAGCCTATTAACTATGGCTACACCTTC. The rearrangement joins TRBV9 to TRBJ1-2; D uncertain. Germline V gene lookup returns CDR1 SGDLS and CDR2 YYNGEE. This CDR3 region has 16 residues. V lost 0 bases, J lost 1 base, and 13 bases lay in between. Full variable domain (remainder filled in from reference TRBV9 and TRBJ1-2): DSGVTQTPKHLITATGQRVTLRCSPRSGDLSVYWYQQSLDQGLQFLIQYYNGEERAKGNILERFSAQQFPDLHSELNLSSLELGDSALYFCASSVAEQPINYGYTFGSGTRLTVV.